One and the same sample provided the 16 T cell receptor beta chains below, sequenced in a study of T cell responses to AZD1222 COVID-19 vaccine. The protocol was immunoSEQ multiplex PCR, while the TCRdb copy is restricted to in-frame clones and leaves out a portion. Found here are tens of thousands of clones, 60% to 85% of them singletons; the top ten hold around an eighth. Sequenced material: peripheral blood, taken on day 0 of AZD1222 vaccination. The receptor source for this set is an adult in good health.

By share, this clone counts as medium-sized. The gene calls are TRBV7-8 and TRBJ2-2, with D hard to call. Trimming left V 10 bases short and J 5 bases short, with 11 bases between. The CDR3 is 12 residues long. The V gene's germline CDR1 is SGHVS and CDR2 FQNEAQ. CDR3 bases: TGTGCCACCGCGTTTGGGACCGGGGAGCTGTTTTTT. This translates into CATAFGTGELFF.

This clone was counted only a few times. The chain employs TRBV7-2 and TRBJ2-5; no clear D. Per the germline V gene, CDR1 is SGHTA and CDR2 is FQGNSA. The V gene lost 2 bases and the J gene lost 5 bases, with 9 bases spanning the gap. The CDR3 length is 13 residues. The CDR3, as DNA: TGTGCCAGCAGCTTACGGTGGTCGGAGACCCAGTACTTC. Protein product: CASSLRWSETQYF. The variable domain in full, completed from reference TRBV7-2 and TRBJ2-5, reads GAGVSQSPSNKVTEKGKDVELRCDPISGHTALYWYRQSLGQGLEFLIYFQGNSAPDKSGLPSDRFSAERTGGSVSTLTIQRTQQEDSAVYLCASSLRWSETQYFGPGTRLLVL.

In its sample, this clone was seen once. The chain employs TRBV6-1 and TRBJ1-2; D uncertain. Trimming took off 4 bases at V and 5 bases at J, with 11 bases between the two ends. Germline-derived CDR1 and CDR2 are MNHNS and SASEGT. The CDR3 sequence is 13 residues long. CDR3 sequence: CASSVAERYGYTF. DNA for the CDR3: TGTGCCAGCAGTGTAGCGGAGCGGTATGGCTACACCTTC.

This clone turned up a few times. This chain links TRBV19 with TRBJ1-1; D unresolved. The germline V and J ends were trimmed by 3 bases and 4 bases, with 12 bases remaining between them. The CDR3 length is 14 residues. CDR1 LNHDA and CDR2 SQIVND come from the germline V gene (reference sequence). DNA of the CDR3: TGTGCCAGTAGTATGTTGGCCCGGAGCACTGAAGCTTTCTTT. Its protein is CASSMLARSTEAFF.

CDR3 region: CASSQAPGEFLNYGYTF. The CDR3 DNA reads TGTGCCAGCAGCCAGGCTCCCGGGGAGTTTTTGAACTATGGCTACACCTTC. The chain joins TRBV4-2 to TRBJ1-2; D remains ambiguous. The germline V gene encodes CDR1 LGHNA and CDR2 YNFKEQ. CDR3 length equals 17 residues. Trimming removed 3 bases from V and 2 bases from J, with 19 bases in between.

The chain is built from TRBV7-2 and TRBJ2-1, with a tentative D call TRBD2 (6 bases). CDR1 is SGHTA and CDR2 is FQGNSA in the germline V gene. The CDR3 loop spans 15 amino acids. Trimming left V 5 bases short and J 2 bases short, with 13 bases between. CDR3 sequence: CASSEGTPPYNEQFF. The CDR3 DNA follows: TGTGCCAGCAGCGAAGGGACTCCCCCCTACAATGAGCAGTTCTTC.

The CDR3: CSVEDEAGPTYEQYF. In DNA form, the CDR3 reads TGCAGCGTTGAAGATGAGGCAGGCCCTACCTACGAGCAGTACTTC. The V gene is TRBV29-1, the J gene TRBJ2-7; D uncertain. This CDR3 is 15 amino acids long. The ends were cut back, 0 bases at V and 2 bases at J, with 14 bases in the middle. Germline assignment: CDR1 SQVTM and CDR2 ANQGSEA.

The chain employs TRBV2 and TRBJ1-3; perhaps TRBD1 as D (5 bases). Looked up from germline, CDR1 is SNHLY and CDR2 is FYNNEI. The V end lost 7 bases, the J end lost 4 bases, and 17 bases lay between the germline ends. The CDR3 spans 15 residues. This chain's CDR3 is CASNGHGLSGNTIYF. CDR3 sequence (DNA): TGTGCCAGCAATGGACACGGCCTGTCCGGAAACACCATATATTTT.

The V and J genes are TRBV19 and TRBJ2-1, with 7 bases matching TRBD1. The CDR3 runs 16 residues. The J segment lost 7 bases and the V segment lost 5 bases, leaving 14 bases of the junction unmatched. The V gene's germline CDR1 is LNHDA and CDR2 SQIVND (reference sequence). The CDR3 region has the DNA TGTGCCAGTAGTCCACGGGACAGAAGTGACGGGAATGAGCAGTTCTTC. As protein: CASSPRDRSDGNEQFF.

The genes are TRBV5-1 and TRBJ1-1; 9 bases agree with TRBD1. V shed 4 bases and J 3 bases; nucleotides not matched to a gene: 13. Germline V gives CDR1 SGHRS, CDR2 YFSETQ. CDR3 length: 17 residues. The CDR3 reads CASSPDGTGIRDTEAFF. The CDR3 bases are TGCGCCAGCAGCCCGGACGGGACAGGGATTAGGGACACTGAAGCTTTCTTT.

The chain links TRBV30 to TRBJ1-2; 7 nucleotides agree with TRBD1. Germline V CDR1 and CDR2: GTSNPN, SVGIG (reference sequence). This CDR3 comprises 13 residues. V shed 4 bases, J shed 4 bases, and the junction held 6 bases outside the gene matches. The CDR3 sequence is CAWTPGGTYGYTF. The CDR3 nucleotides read TGTGCCTGGACCCCAGGGGGTACCTATGGCTACACCTTC.

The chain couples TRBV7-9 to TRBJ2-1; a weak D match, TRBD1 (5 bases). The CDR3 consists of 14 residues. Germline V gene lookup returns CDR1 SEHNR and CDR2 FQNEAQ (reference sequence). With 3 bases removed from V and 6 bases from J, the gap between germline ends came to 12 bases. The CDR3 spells CASSLGLERNEQFF. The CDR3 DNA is TGTGCCAGCAGCTTGGGGCTCGAGCGCAATGAGCAGTTCTTC.

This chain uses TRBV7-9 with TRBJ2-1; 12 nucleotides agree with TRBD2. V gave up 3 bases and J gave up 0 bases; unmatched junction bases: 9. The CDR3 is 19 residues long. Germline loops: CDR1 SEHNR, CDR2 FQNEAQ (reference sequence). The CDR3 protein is CASSFPTSGGLSSYNEQFF. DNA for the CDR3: TGTGCCAGCAGCTTTCCGACTAGCGGGGGCCTGAGCTCCTACAATGAGCAGTTCTTC.

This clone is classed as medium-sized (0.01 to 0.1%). CDR3 sequence (DNA): TGTGCCAGCAGAGAGACAGGGGTCACCTCACCCCTCCACTTT. Translating gives CASRETGVTSPLHF. The rearrangement uses TRBV28 and TRBJ1-6, with 8 bases fitting TRBD1. CDR1 MDHEN and CDR2 SYDVKM come from the germline V gene. CDR3 length: 14 amino acids. Losses at the gene ends were 6 bases for V and 10 bases for J; bases not matched to a gene: 8. The full variable domain, in which reference TRBV28 and TRBJ1-6 provide the parts outside the CDR3, is DVKVTQSSRYLVKRTGEKVFLECVQDMDHENMFWYRQDPGLGLRLIYFSYDVKMKEKGDIPEGYSVSREKKERFSLILESASTNQTSMYLCASRETGVTSPLHFGNGTRLTVT.

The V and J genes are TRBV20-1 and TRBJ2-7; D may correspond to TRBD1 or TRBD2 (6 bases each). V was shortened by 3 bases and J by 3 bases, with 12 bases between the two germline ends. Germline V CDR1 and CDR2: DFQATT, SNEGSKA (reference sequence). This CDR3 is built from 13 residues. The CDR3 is CSASGGPNYEQYF. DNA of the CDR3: TGCAGTGCTAGTGGGGGGCCAAACTACGAGCAGTACTTC.

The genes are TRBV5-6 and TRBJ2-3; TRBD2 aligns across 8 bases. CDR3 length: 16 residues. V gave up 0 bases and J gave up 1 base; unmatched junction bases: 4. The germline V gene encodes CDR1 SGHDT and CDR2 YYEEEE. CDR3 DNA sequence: TGTGCCAGCAGCTTGGCTGCGGGGGGACGCACAGATACGCAGTATTTT. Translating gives CASSLAAGGRTDTQYF.